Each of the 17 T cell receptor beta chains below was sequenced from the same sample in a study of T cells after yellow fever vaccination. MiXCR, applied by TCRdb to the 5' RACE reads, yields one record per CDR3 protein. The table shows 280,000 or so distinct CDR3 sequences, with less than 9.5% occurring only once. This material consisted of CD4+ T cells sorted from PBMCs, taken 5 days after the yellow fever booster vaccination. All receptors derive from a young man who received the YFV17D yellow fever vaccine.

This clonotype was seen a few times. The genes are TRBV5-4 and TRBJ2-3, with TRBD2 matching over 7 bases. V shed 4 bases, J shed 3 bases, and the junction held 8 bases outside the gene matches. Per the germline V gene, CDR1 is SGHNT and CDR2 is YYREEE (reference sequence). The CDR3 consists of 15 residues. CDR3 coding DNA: TGTGCCAGCAGCCGAAGGCTAGCGGTGACAGATACGCAGTATTTT. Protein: CASSRRLAVTDTQYF.

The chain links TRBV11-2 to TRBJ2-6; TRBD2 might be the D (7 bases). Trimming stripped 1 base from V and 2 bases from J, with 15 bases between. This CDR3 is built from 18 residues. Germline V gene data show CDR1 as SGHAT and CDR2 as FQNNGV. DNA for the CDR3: TGTGCCAGCAGCTTAGGAAGGGGGGGGCCGGCTGGGGCCAACGTCCTGACTTTC. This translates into CASSLGRGGPAGANVLTF. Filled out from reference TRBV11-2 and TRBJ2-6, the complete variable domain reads EAGVAQSPRYKIIEKRQSVAFWCNPISGHATLYWYQQILGQGPKLLIQFQNNGVVDDSQLPKDRFSAERLKGVDSTLKIQPAKLEDSAVYLCASSLGRGGPAGANVLTFGAGSRLTVL.

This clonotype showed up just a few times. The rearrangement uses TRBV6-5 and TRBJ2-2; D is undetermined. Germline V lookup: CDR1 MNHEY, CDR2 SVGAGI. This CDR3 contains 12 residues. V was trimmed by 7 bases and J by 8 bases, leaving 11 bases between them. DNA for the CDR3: TGTGCCAGCACCACCGACATTGGGGAGCTGTTTTTT. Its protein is CASTTDIGELFF.

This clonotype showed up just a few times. CDR3 sequence reads: CASSLGDEQYV. The CDR3 DNA is TGTGCCAGCAGCTTAGGGGACGAGCAGTACGTC. The chain recombines TRBV7-2 with TRBJ2-7; D is unclear. The germline CDR1 and CDR2 sequences are SGHTA and FQGNSA. Trimming shortened V by 1 base and J by 5 bases, and 3 bases separated the two germline ends. The CDR3 runs to 11 residues.

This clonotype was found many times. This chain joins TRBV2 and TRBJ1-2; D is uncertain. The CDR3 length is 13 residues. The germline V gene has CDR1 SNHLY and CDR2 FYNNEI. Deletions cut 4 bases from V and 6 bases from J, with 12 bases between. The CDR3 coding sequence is TGTGCCAGCAGTGCACCGGGCGGAGATGGCTACACCTTC. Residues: CASSAPGGDGYTF.

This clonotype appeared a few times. The CDR3 nucleotides read TGTGCCAGCAGTCTGGGGACGGGGCCCCAGCATTTT. Translation gives CASSLGTGPQHF. The genes are TRBV12-3 or TRBV12-4 and TRBJ1-5; perhaps TRBD1 as D (5 bases). The CDR3 extends over 12 amino acids. Trimming left V 5 bases short and J 9 bases short, with 11 bases between.

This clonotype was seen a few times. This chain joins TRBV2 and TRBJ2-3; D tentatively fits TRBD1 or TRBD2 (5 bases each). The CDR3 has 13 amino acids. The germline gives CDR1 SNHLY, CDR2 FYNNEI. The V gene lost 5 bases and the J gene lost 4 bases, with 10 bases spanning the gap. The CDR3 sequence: CASSTGPPDTQYF. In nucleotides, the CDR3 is TGTGCCAGCAGTACGGGGCCTCCAGATACGCAGTATTTT.

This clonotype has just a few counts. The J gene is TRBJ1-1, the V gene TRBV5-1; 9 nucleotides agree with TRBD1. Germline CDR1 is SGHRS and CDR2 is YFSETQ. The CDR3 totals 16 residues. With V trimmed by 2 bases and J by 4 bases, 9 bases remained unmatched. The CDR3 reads CASSFRSGTGRTEAFF. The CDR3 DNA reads TGCGCCAGCAGCTTCCGCTCCGGGACAGGGCGCACTGAAGCTTTCTTT.

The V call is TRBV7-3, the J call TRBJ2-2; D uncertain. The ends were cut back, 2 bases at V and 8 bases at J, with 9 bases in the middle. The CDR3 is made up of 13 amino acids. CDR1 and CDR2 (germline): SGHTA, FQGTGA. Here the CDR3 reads CASSLGRLGELFF. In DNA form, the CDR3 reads TGTGCCAGCAGCTTAGGCAGGTTGGGGGAGCTGTTTTTT.

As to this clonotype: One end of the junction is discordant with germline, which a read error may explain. As DNA, the CDR3 is TGTGCCAGCAGCCAAATGGGGACTAGCGGGGGGGCAAGAAAGAGCTTC. Translating it yields CASSQMGTSGGARKSF. The V and J genes are TRBV7-2 and TRBJ2-1, with 16 bases fitting TRBD2. Germline CDR1 SGHTA, CDR2 FQGNSA. The CDR3 totals 16 residues. The full variable domain, with the rest looked up from reference TRBV7-2 and TRBJ2-1, is GAGVSQSPSNKVTEKGKDVELRCDPISGHTALYWYRQSLGQGLEFLIYFQGNSAPDKSGLPSDRFSAERTGGSVSTLTIQRTQQEDSAVYLCASSQMGTSGGARKSFGPGTRLTVL.

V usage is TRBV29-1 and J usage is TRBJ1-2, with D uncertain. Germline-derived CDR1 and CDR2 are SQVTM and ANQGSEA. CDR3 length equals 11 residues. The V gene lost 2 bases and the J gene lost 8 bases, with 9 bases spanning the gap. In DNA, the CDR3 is TGCAGCGTTGAATTACCGAAGGGCTACACCTTC. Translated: CSVELPKGYTF. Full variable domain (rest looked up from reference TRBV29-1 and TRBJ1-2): SAVISQKPSRDICQRGTSLTIQCQVDSQVTMMFWYRQQPGQSLTLIATANQGSEATYESGFVIDKFPISRPNLTFSTLTVSNMSPEDSSIYLCSVELPKGYTFGSGTRLTVV.

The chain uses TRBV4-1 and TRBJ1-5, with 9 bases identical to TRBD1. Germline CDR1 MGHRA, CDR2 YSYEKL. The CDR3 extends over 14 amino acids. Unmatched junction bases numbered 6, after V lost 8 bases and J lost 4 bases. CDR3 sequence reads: CASDLTGGNQPQHF. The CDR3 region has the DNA TGCGCCAGCGACTTGACAGGGGGTAATCAGCCCCAGCATTTT.

The CDR3 is CASSYPTGNTEAFF. Written as DNA, the CDR3 is TGTGCCAGCAGTTACCCTACAGGGAACACTGAAGCTTTCTTT. The V call is TRBV6-6, the J call TRBJ1-1, with D perhaps matching TRBD1 (5 bases). V gave up 2 bases and J gave up 1 base, with 8 bases separating them. There are 14 residues in the CDR3. The V gene's germline CDR1 is MNHNY and CDR2 SVGAGI (reference sequence).

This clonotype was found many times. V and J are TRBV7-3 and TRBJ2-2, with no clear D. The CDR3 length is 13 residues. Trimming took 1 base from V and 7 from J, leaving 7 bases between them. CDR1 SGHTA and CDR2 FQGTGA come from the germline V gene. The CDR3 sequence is CASSLSLVGELFF. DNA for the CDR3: TGTGCCAGCAGCTTAAGTCTAGTCGGGGAGCTGTTTTTT.

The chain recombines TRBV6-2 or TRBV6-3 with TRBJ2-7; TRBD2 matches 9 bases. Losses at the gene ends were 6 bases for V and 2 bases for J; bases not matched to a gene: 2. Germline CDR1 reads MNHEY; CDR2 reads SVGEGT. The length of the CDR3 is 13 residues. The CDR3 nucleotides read TGTGCCAGCAGAAGACTAGCGGCCTACGAGCAGTACGTC. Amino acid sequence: CASRRLAAYEQYV.

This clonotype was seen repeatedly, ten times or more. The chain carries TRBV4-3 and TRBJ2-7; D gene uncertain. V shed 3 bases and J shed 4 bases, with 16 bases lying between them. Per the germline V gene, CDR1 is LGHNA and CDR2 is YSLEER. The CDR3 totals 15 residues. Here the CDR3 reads CASSQRRQKHYEQYF. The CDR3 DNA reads TGCGCCAGCAGCCAGCGTCGGCAAAAGCATTACGAGCAGTACTTC.

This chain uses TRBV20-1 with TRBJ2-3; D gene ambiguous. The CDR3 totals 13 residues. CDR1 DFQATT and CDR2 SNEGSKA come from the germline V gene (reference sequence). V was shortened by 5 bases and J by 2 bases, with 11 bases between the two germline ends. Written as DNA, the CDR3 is TGCAGTGCTTACAGACTCGACACAGATACGCAGTATTTT. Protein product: CSAYRLDTDTQYF.